These 25 T cell receptor beta chains share one sample of origin, sequenced in a study of technical replicates of blood from a few donors. Sequencing was performed with immunoSEQ multiplex PCR; in TCRdb, only in-frame clones are kept and a portion is missing. This sample has 50,000 to 80,000 clones, with roughly 90% found just once. Sequenced material: PBMCs. The receptors were sampled from a human donor in good health. Some clones in this sample may be carry-over from other donors' samples.

J is TRBJ1-3 and V is TRBV4-1; TRBD1 is a possible D gene (5 bases). Trimming took 6 bases from V and 1 from J, leaving 10 bases between them. Per the germline V gene, CDR1 is MGHRA and CDR2 is YSYEKL. The CDR3 covers 14 residues. The CDR3: CASSPQGSGNTIYF. CDR3 nucleotide sequence: TGCGCCAGCAGTCCTCAGGGATCTGGAAACACCATATATTTT.

This clone was seen only a few times. This chain uses TRBV4-3 with TRBJ2-2, with 14 bases lining up with TRBD2. CDR3 length: 19 residues. V dropped 1 base and J dropped 6; count of bases not matched to a gene: 10. Per the germline V gene, CDR1 is LGHNA and CDR2 is YSLEER. The CDR3: CASSQATSGGATGPGELFF. CDR3 in DNA: TGCGCCAGCAGCCAAGCGACTAGCGGGGGGGCCACGGGGCCCGGGGAGCTGTTTTTT.

The V gene is TRBV15, the J gene TRBJ2-7; 9 positions match TRBD2. Unmatched junction bases numbered 5, after V lost 0 bases and J lost 2 bases. Germline V gene lookup returns CDR1 LNHNV and CDR2 YYDKDF (reference sequence). This CDR3 contains 16 residues. CDR3 nucleotides: TGTGCCACCAGCAGAGATCTGGCTAGCGGGACCTACGAGCAGTACTTC. Its protein product is CATSRDLASGTYEQYF. The full variable domain, with the rest looked up from reference TRBV15 and TRBJ2-7, is DAMVIQNPRYQVTQFGKPVTLSCSQTLNHNVMYWYQQKSSQAPKLLFHYYDKDFNNEADTPDNFQSRRPNTSFCFLDIRSPGLGDTAMYLCATSRDLASGTYEQYFGPGTRLTVT.

This chain joins TRBV7-2 and TRBJ2-7; 10 bases match TRBD2. The ends lost 3 bases at V and 0 bases at J; junction bases unmatched: 2. The CDR3 totals 15 residues. Germline CDR1 reads SGHTA; CDR2 reads FQGNSA. The CDR3 loop is CASSFSGGYSYEQYF. CDR3 nucleotide sequence: TGTGCCAGCAGCTTTAGCGGGGGGTACTCCTACGAGCAGTACTTC.

The rearrangement joins TRBV5-4 to TRBJ2-1; a possible D gene is TRBD2 (6 bases). The germline gives CDR1 SGHNT, CDR2 YYREEE (reference sequence). The germline V and J ends were trimmed by 4 bases and 6 bases, with 11 bases remaining between them. The CDR3 totals 13 residues. CDR3 sequence: CASSGGTPNEQFF. Written as DNA, the CDR3 is TGTGCCAGCAGCGGAGGGACGCCCAATGAGCAGTTCTTC.

V is TRBV15 and J is TRBJ1-1, with TRBD1 matching 11 bases. CDR1 is LNHNV and CDR2 is YYDKDF in the germline V gene (reference sequence). CDR3 size: 15 residues. The J segment lost 3 bases and the V segment lost 5 bases, leaving 5 bases of the junction unmatched. CDR3 region: CATSPDRGLYTEAFF. CDR3 coding DNA: TGTGCCACCAGCCCGGACAGGGGGCTTTACACTGAAGCTTTCTTT.

The chain carries TRBV7-9 and TRBJ2-1, with D possibly being TRBD1 (6 bases). Trimming cost V 3 bases and J 5 bases, with 8 bases left between them. Germline V gene lookup returns CDR1 SEHNR and CDR2 FQNEAQ (reference sequence). The CDR3 consists of 13 residues. The CDR3 DNA sequence: TGTGCCAGCAGCTTGACAGGTGACAATGAGCAGTTCTTC. It specifies CASSLTGDNEQFF.

By proportion, this clone is medium-sized (0.01 to 0.1%). Distinct nucleotide sequences in the sample also encode this CDR3. The V gene is TRBV30, the J gene TRBJ2-1; the match to TRBD2 covers 7 bases. The length of the CDR3 is 12 residues. After removal of 3 bases from V and 7 bases from J, the junction contained 3 bases not matched to a gene. The germline V gene has CDR1 GTSNPN and CDR2 SVGIG (reference sequence). CDR3: CAWSWGGNEQFF. CDR3 DNA sequence: TGTGCCTGGAGCTGGGGAGGGAATGAGCAGTTCTTC.

This chain connects TRBV5-4 to TRBJ1-3, with 7 bases that match TRBD1. With V trimmed by 4 bases and J by 3 bases, 1 base remained unmatched. The CDR3 consists of 13 residues. Germline V gene lookup returns CDR1 SGHNT and CDR2 YYREEE (reference sequence). Written as DNA, the CDR3 is TGTGCCAGCAGCCGGACAGGTGGAAACACCATATATTTT. Its protein is CASSRTGGNTIYF.

The V and J genes are TRBV7-9 and TRBJ1-2; 7 nucleotides match TRBD1. The CDR3 spans 14 residues. V dropped 5 bases and J dropped 2; count of bases not matched to a gene: 5. CDR1 is SEHNR and CDR2 is FQNEAQ in the germline V gene (reference sequence). The CDR3 nucleotides read TGTGCCAGCAGCCGAGGGGGCGTCAACTATGGCTACACCTTC. Translating gives CASSRGGVNYGYTF.

CDR3 residues: CAITRGNYGYTF. DNA for the CDR3: TGTGCCATAACCCGCGGGAACTATGGCTACACCTTC. The rearrangement joins TRBV7-9 to TRBJ1-2, with D hard to call. Trimming cost V 10 bases and J 2 bases, with 11 bases left between them. The CDR3 length is 12 residues. Germline CDR1 is SEHNR and CDR2 is FQNEAQ (reference sequence). Full variable domain (missing parts from reference TRBV7-9 and TRBJ1-2): DTGVSQNPRHKITKRGQNVTFRCDPISEHNRLYWYRQTLGQGPEFLTYFQNEAQLEKSRLLSDRFSAERPKGSFSTLEIQRTEQGDSAMYLCAITRGNYGYTFGSGTRLTVV.

V gene TRBV4-2 combines with J gene TRBJ2-5; 8 bases align to TRBD2. Losses at the gene ends were 1 base for V and 5 bases for J; bases not matched to a gene: 6. This CDR3 is 15 amino acids long. From germline, CDR1 is LGHNA and CDR2 YNFKEQ. The CDR3 protein is CASSQVAGGYETQYF. CDR3 in DNA: TGTGCCAGCAGCCAAGTTGCGGGGGGCTATGAGACCCAGTACTTC.

V and J are TRBV9 and TRBJ2-3, with D perhaps matching TRBD1 (6 bases). The ends were cut back, 0 bases at V and 2 bases at J, with 10 bases in the middle. This CDR3 is built from 15 residues. Germline assignment: CDR1 SGDLS and CDR2 YYNGEE. CDR3 protein: CASSVGGGDTDTQYF. CDR3 bases: TGTGCCAGCAGCGTAGGAGGGGGAGACACAGATACGCAGTATTTT.

The chain couples TRBV19 to TRBJ2-7, with D possibly being TRBD2 (7 bases). The CDR3 totals 15 residues. Per the germline V gene, CDR1 is LNHDA and CDR2 is SQIVND (reference sequence). Trimming shortened V by 3 bases and J by 1 base, and 13 bases separated the two germline ends. The CDR3, as DNA: TGTGCCAGTAGTATCGGCGGGGGCAATTCCTACGAGCAGTACTTC. The encoded protein is CASSIGGGNSYEQYF.

The gene calls are TRBV9 and TRBJ2-2, with no clear D. Germline V gene lookup returns CDR1 SGDLS and CDR2 YYNGEE. V dropped 0 bases and J dropped 0 bases, with 9 bases sitting between them. This CDR3 spans 16 amino acids. CDR3 sequence (DNA): TGTGCCAGCAGCGTAGGTTACTATACGAACACCGGGGAGCTGTTTTTT. It is translated as CASSVGYYTNTGELFF.

CDR3 nucleotides: TGTGCCAGCAGTTCCCTGGGACAGGGTATTCAGCCCCAGCATTTT. It codes for CASSSLGQGIQPQHF. The genes are TRBV27 and TRBJ1-5; 9 bases are shared with TRBD1. This CDR3 contains 15 residues. From germline, CDR1 is MNHEY and CDR2 SMNVEV (reference sequence). V shed 4 bases and J 6 bases; nucleotides not matched to a gene: 7.

The V gene is TRBV7-8, the J gene TRBJ2-5; D is ambiguous. Trimming left V 3 bases short and J 5 bases short, with 7 bases between. There are 12 residues in the CDR3. Germline assignment: CDR1 SGHVS and CDR2 FQNEAQ. CDR3 DNA sequence: TGTGCCAGCAGCTTGGGCGACGAGACCCAGTACTTC. It translates to CASSLGDETQYF.

This sequence joins TRBV5-1 and TRBJ2-3, with TRBD2 as a possible D gene (6 bases). Germline lookup yields CDR1 SGHRS and CDR2 YFSETQ. Trimming removed 1 base at V and 5 bases at J, with 11 bases between. This CDR3 region has 14 residues. The CDR3 coding sequence is TGCGCCAGCAGCTTGCGGGAGAGGGGAGATACGCAGTATTTT. Its translation is CASSLRERGDTQYF.

This CDR3 reads CAGRQGSYNSPLHF. DNA for the CDR3: TGTGCCGGAAGACAGGGCTCCTATAATTCACCCCTCCACTTT. This sequence joins TRBV13 and TRBJ1-6, with 7 bases aligning to TRBD1. Per the germline V gene, CDR1 is PRHDT and CDR2 is FYEKMQ (reference sequence). The V gene end was trimmed by 11 bases and the J gene end by 0 bases; junction bases not matched to a gene: 4. The CDR3 has 14 residues. The variable domain in full, with the rest retrieved from reference TRBV13 and TRBJ1-6, is AAGVIQSPRHLIKEKRETATLKCYPIPRHDTVYWYQQGPGQDPQFLISFYEKMQSDKGSIPDRFSAQQFSDYHSELNMSSLELGDSALYFCAGRQGSYNSPLHFGNGTRLTVT.

The chain couples TRBV6-5 to TRBJ1-2; TRBD1 is a possible D gene (5 bases). Trimming removed 7 bases at V and 6 bases at J, with 18 bases between. The CDR3 is 14 residues long. CDR1 is MNHEY and CDR2 is SVGAGI in the germline V gene. The CDR3 protein is CASIARDRGDGYTF. The CDR3 region has the DNA TGTGCCAGCATCGCCAGGGATCGGGGGGATGGCTACACCTTC.

This sequence joins TRBV6-5 and TRBJ2-2, with 9 bases aligning to TRBD2. CDR1 is MNHEY and CDR2 is SVGAGI in the germline V gene. The CDR3 has 15 residues. V dropped 6 bases and J dropped 10; count of bases not matched to a gene: 12. CDR3 nucleotides: TGTGCCAGCAGAGGGGGGACTAGCTCTTCCGCGGAGCTGTTTTTT. Translating it yields CASRGGTSSSAELFF.

The chain recombines TRBV4-1 with TRBJ2-1, with TRBD2 as a possible D gene (6 bases). Germline V gene data show CDR1 as MGHRA and CDR2 as YSYEKL. The CDR3 covers 15 residues. V shed 1 base and J shed 2 bases, with 9 bases lying between them. The chain's CDR3 is CASSQGTNAYNEQFF. The CDR3 DNA reads as TGCGCCAGCAGCCAAGGGACTAACGCCTACAATGAGCAGTTCTTC.

The chain couples TRBV7-2 to TRBJ2-1; 10 bases match TRBD1. J lost 6 bases, V lost 1 base, and 6 bases had no gene match. The CDR3 spans 16 residues. Germline V gives CDR1 SGHTA, CDR2 FQGNSA. The chain's CDR3 is CASSLDPGQGSNEQFF. The CDR3 coding sequence is TGTGCCAGCAGCTTAGACCCGGGACAGGGGTCCAATGAGCAGTTCTTC.

The chain links TRBV29-1 to TRBJ2-7, with D possibly TRBD1 on 5 matching bases. Trimming pared 5 bases from V and 2 bases from J, leaving 13 bases between. The CDR3 consists of 13 residues. The germline gives CDR1 SQVTM, CDR2 ANQGSEA. The CDR3 is CSVRQGATYEQYF. The CDR3 DNA is TGCAGCGTTCGTCAAGGGGCCACCTACGAGCAGTACTTC.

This clone was counted once. V is TRBV7-2 and J is TRBJ2-7; weak D call: TRBD1 (6 bases). CDR1 is SGHTA and CDR2 is FQGNSA in the germline V gene. This CDR3 has 15 residues. Trimming left V 2 bases short and J 1 base short, with 12 bases between. The CDR3 loop reads CASSLMGHESYEQYF. CDR3 nucleotides: TGTGCCAGCAGCTTAATGGGACACGAATCCTACGAGCAGTACTTC.